Sequencing of this T cell receptor (beta chain) was carried out in a study of shared clonotypes between healthy human individuals. Study in general: For every donor, three CD4 naive, three CD4 memory, two CD8 naive and one CD8 memory plates were used.

Clones were sequenced by immunoSEQ multiplex PCR, and TCRdb holds only the in-frame ones, with some missing. This sample has 100,000 to 120,000 clones; roughly 70% occur once, and the top ten carry approximately 25%. With regard to this clone: The antigen is undetermined. This sample includes further DNA sequences coding for the same CDR3.

Overall study results and limits: Among non-shared clonotypes, generation probabilities were lower than among those shared by all four donors.

Trimming took off 2 bases at V and 5 bases at J, with 7 bases between the two ends. Germline loops: CDR1 MNHEY, CDR2 SMNVEV (reference sequence). CDR3 length: 13 residues. The TCR sequence derives from a woman aged 25 to 39 in good health. The material sequenced was memory CD8+ T cells sorted from blood. Subset noted: CD45RO+ cells pooled with CCR7-negative TemRA cells. This chain joins TRBV27 and TRBJ2-1; D not resolved. CDR3 loop: CASSLGRHNEQFF. The CDR3, as DNA: TGTGCCAGCAGTTTAGGGCGGCACAATGAGCAGTTCTTC.